The TCR beta chain under discussion was sequenced for a study of T-cell reconstitution after alpha-beta-depleted transplantation in children. Study outcomes and limitations: Reports say that about two months after transplant, the alpha-beta T cells came out of several hundred graft clones that had expanded. T-cell numbers and diversity, one year after transplant, stemmed largely from T cells that were newly produced.

Trimming removed 4 bases at V and 5 bases at J, with 14 bases between. This CDR3 region has 14 residues. The authors prepared the TCRbeta library with unique molecular identifiers. Via MiXCR, TCRdb re-called the PCR reads, giving one row per CDR3 protein. The sample lists about a million distinct CDR3 sequences, roughly 29% occurring once. For this clonotype: The antigen is not known.

Specimen: PBMCs, mostly from graft donor cells, collected 360 days after TCRalphabeta/CD19-depleted stem cell transplant. The origin of this receptor is a boy younger than two who had a stem cell transplant for SCID, so the T cells may come from the graft donor. The chain carries TRBV12-3 or TRBV12-4 and TRBJ2-5; D may match TRBD1 or TRBD2 (6 bases each). This CDR3 reads CASSSHRAGETQYF. The CDR3 coding sequence is TGTGCCAGCAGTTCTCACAGGGCGGGGGAGACCCAGTACTTC.